A single T cell receptor (beta chain) is shown here with its context. This sample stems from a study of control samples from healthy donors and cancer patients. The CDR3 loop spans 15 amino acids. CDR1 is LNHNV and CDR2 is YYDKDF in the germline V gene (reference sequence). J gave up 4 bases and V 1 base, and 4 bases lay outside the gene matches. Here immunoSEQ multiplex PCR was the method, and the copy in TCRdb shows in-frame clones only, minus some. Of tens of thousands of clones in the sample, around 90% were seen once. This rearrangement joins TRBV15 to TRBJ1-1; 9 bases align to TRBD1. This receptor was taken from a woman aged 55-69 years with head and neck cancer. The sequencing input was PBMCs. Here the CDR3 DNA reads TGTGCCACCAGCAGAGGGGACAGGGTGAGCACTGAAGCTTTCTTT. It is translated as CATSRGDRVSTEAFF.